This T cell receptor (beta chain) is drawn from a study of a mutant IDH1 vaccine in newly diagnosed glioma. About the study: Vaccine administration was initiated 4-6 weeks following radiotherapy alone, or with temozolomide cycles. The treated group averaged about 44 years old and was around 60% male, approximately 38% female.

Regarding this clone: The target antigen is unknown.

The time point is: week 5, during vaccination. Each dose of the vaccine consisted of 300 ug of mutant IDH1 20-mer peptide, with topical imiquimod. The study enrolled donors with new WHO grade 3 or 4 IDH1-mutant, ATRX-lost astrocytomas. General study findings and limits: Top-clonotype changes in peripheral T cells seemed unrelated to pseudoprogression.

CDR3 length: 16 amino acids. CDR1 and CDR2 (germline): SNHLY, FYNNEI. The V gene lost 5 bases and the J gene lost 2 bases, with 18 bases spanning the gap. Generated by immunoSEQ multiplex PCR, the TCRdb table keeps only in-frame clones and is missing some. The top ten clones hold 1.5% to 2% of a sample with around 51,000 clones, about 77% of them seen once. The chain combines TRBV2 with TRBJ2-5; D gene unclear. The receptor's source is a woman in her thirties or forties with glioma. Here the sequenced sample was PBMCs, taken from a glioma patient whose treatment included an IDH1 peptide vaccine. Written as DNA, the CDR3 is TGTGCCAGCAGTACTATTTCACTAACCTCTCAAGAGACCCAGTACTTC. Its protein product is CASSTISLTSQETQYF.